The next 17 T cell receptor beta chains were all read from a single sample in a study of cytomegalovirus exposure and HLA in healthy donors. A multiplex PCR was run with 60 Vbeta primers and 13 Jbeta primers. Data came from immunoSEQ multiplex PCR; TCRdb stores just in-frame clones and leaves some out. Here the sample spans around 100,000 clones, approximately 85% being singletons. The sample was PBMCs. These receptors all come from a middle-aged man in good health and CMV-seropositive.

The gene calls are TRBV15 and TRBJ1-1, with TRBD1 matching 8 bases. The CDR3 runs to 18 residues. Germline lookup yields CDR1 LNHNV and CDR2 YYDKDF (reference sequence). V dropped 1 base and J dropped 1; count of bases not matched to a gene: 11. CDR3 residues: CATSRVRSGGAGNTEAFF. The CDR3, as DNA: TGTGCCACCAGCAGAGTCCGATCAGGGGGCGCGGGGAACACTGAAGCTTTCTTT.

The chain carries TRBV9 and TRBJ1-3, with D maybe TRBD1 (6 bases). Per germline, CDR1 SGDLS and CDR2 YYNGEE. The CDR3 sequence is 15 residues long. Trimming stripped 4 bases from V and 1 base from J, with 12 bases between. The CDR3: CASSPRGASGNTIYF. The DNA for the CDR3 is TGTGCCAGCAGCCCACGGGGGGCTTCTGGAAACACCATATATTTT.

This clone was seen more than once but under ten times. The chain couples TRBV11-2 to TRBJ1-1; 7 nucleotides match TRBD1. Trimming at V came to 6 bases and at J to 4 bases, leaving 8 bases not matched to a gene. CDR3 size: 14 residues. The V gene's germline CDR1 is SGHAT and CDR2 FQNNGV. CDR3 sequence: CASRQTGAGTEAFF. The CDR3 nucleotides read TGTGCCAGCAGACAAACAGGGGCTGGCACTGAAGCTTTCTTT.

The chain couples TRBV11-2 to TRBJ1-6; perhaps TRBD1 as D (5 bases). The V end was cut by 5 bases, the J end by 12 bases, with 14 bases between. The germline CDR1 and CDR2 sequences are SGHAT and FQNNGV. The CDR3 extends over 13 amino acids. The CDR3 reads CASSPRGGEPLHF. The CDR3 nucleotides are TGTGCCAGCAGCCCCCGGGGGGGGGAACCCCTCCACTTT. Full variable domain (rest looked up from reference TRBV11-2 and TRBJ1-6): EAGVAQSPRYKIIEKRQSVAFWCNPISGHATLYWYQQILGQGPKLLIQFQNNGVVDDSQLPKDRFSAERLKGVDSTLKIQPAKLEDSAVYLCASSPRGGEPLHFGNGTRLTVT.

This clone showed up just once. The chain uses TRBV18 and TRBJ1-4; a weak D match, TRBD1 (5 bases). In germline, CDR1 is KGHSH, CDR2 LQKENI. CDR3 length equals 15 residues. Trimming stripped 0 bases from V and 3 bases from J, with 8 bases between. This CDR3 reads CASSPPSGANEKLFF. CDR3 sequence (DNA): TGTGCCAGCTCACCACCGTCGGGGGCTAATGAAAAACTGTTTTTT.

In regard to this clone: An end of the junction does not agree with germline; a read error may underlie this. The genes are TRBV7-9 and TRBJ2-7; 7 nucleotides line up with TRBD1. This CDR3 region has 15 residues. The germline CDR1 and CDR2 sequences are SEHNR and FQNEAQ (reference sequence). DNA for the CDR3: TGTTCCAGCAGCTTAGGACAGGTATTAGCCTACGAGCAGTACTTC. Its translation is CSSSLGQVLAYEQYF.

This clone was picked up a small number of times. The V and J genes are TRBV13 and TRBJ2-3; 8 bases line up with TRBD2. In germline, CDR1 is PRHDT, CDR2 FYEKMQ (reference sequence). V lost 7 bases to trimming and J lost 6 bases; unmatched junction nucleotides: 9. The CDR3 is made up of 14 amino acids. CDR3 sequence reads: CASKLAGLGDTQYF. DNA for the CDR3: TGTGCCAGCAAATTAGCGGGGTTGGGGGATACGCAGTATTTT.

This clone was detected once. V usage is TRBV7-9 and J usage is TRBJ2-7, with a weak D call TRBD1 (6 bases). Germline assignment: CDR1 SEHNR and CDR2 FQNEAQ (reference sequence). V lost 5 bases and J 5 bases, leaving 19 bases between the germline ends. The CDR3 is 15 amino acids. The CDR3 DNA follows: TGTGCCAGCAGCCTGATGGGGACAAATAGCGACGAGCAGTACTTC. Its protein product is CASSLMGTNSDEQYF.

This chain joins TRBV10-3 and TRBJ2-2, with D tentatively TRBD2 (6 bases). This CDR3 region has 14 residues. With 7 bases removed from V and 3 bases from J, the gap between germline ends came to 12 bases. CDR1 ENHRY and CDR2 SYGVKD come from the germline V gene. Here the CDR3 reads CAITEGADTGELFF. CDR3 coding DNA: TGTGCCATCACGGAGGGCGCGGACACCGGGGAGCTGTTTTTT.

This chain links TRBV6-5 with TRBJ1-5, with D tentatively TRBD1 (5 bases). The CDR3 sequence is 15 residues long. Per germline, CDR1 MNHEY and CDR2 SVGAGI. V was cut by 5 bases and J by 5 bases, with 16 bases left in between. CDR3 in amino acids: CASSPGTDNDQPQHF. As DNA, the CDR3 is TGTGCCAGCAGTCCCGGGACTGACAATGATCAGCCCCAGCATTTT.

The rearrangement links TRBV28 to TRBJ2-7; TRBD2 is a possible D gene (6 bases). Trimming removed 7 bases at V and 1 base at J, with 17 bases between. The length of the CDR3 is 15 residues. Per germline, CDR1 MDHEN and CDR2 SYDVKM. The CDR3 nucleotides are TGTGCCAGCACCCCCGGGGGAGCGAGTTCCTACGAGCAGTACTTC. Its translation: CASTPGGASSYEQYF.

V and J are TRBV7-9 and TRBJ1-3; possibly TRBD1 for D (6 bases). The germline V gene encodes CDR1 SEHNR and CDR2 FQNEAQ (reference sequence). This CDR3 comprises 14 residues. V was cut by 7 bases and J by 4 bases, with 14 bases left in between. CDR3 amino acids: CASIMGARGNTIYF. The CDR3 bases are TGTGCCAGCATCATGGGGGCGCGAGGAAACACCATATATTTT.

In the case of this clone: The sample carries other DNA sequences with the same CDR3. The chain carries TRBV5-1 and TRBJ2-7; 14 bases align to TRBD2. V was pared by 4 bases and J by 4 bases, with 1 base of the junction left unmatched. The CDR3 has 14 amino acids. CDR1 is SGHRS, CDR2 YFSETQ, per germline. CDR3 nucleotides: TGCGCCAGCAGCGGGACTAGCGGGAGTTACGAGCAGTACTTC. This sequence encodes CASSGTSGSYEQYF. The full variable domain, rest sourced from reference TRBV5-1 and TRBJ2-7, is KAGVTQTPRYLIKTRGQQVTLSCSPISGHRSVSWYQQTPGQGLQFLFEYFSETQRNKGNFPGRFSGRQFSNSRSEMNVSTLELGDSALYLCASSGTSGSYEQYFGPGTRLTVT.

CDR3 bases: TGTGCCAGTAGTGTCCGGGGACAGGGTCTCGCGAATGAAAAACTGTTTTTT. Translated: CASSVRGQGLANEKLFF. The J gene is TRBJ1-4, the V gene TRBV19, with 9 bases matching TRBD1. The CDR3 contains 17 residues. Per the germline V gene, CDR1 is LNHDA and CDR2 is SQIVND (reference sequence). V lost 5 bases, J lost 5 bases, and 12 bases stayed unmatched.

The CDR3 protein is CASTLTGIGTEAFF. The CDR3 DNA is TGTGCCAGCACCTTGACAGGAATCGGCACTGAAGCTTTCTTT. The chain carries TRBV6-5 and TRBJ1-1; weak D call: TRBD1 (6 bases). The CDR3 is 14 amino acids. In germline, CDR1 is MNHEY, CDR2 SVGAGI. V was shortened by 7 bases and J by 4 bases, with 16 bases between the two germline ends.

The rearrangement joins TRBV10-3 to TRBJ1-1, with D hard to call. Deletions cut 10 bases from V and 1 base from J, with 13 bases between. Germline V lookup: CDR1 ENHRY, CDR2 SYGVKD. The CDR3 consists of 13 residues. In DNA, the CDR3 is TGTGCCAGCCATGACAACCCGAACACTGAAGCTTTCTTT. Protein: CASHDNPNTEAFF.

This clone was recorded a few times. The rearrangement links TRBV7-8 to TRBJ2-3, with D uncertain. Trimming left V 2 bases short and J 5 bases short, with 23 bases between. The CDR3 length is 18 residues. From germline, CDR1 is SGHVS and CDR2 FQNEAQ. CDR3 sequence (DNA): TGTGCCAGCAGCTTAAGGCTAAGAGCGAGAGAAAGGCAAGATACGCAGTATTTT. Protein: CASSLRLRARERQDTQYF.